Listed below are T cell receptor beta chains from one sample, sequenced in a study of vaccination effects on CD4 cells after COVID-19. No antigen is known for these receptors. TCRdb keeps only in-frame clones here, not all; method: immunoSEQ multiplex PCR. The sample has roughly 30,000 clones, approximately 71% seen once. Source: CD4+ T cells from PBMCs cultured with HCoV-NL63 spike peptides, taken after COVID-19 vaccination. Source of these receptors: a human donor who received a COVID-19 vaccine. Each CDR3 is given with its conserved first and last residue. Each record gives: V gene, clone size, D gene, J gene, CDR3 DNA, CDR3 protein. The D gene is left open where the match is weak. Only part of the rows carry a size: once, few, many, or a class if the clone is expanded.

>TRBV11-3|NA|NA|TRBJ1-1
TGTGCCAGCAGCTTGGGAACGGGGGGGGAAGCTTTCTTT
CASSLGTGGEAFF
>TRBV3-1/TRBV3-2|NA|NA|TRBJ1-5
TGTGCCAGCAGCCAACAGGGGAGCAATCAGCCCCAGCATTTT
CASSQQGSNQPQHF
>TRBV5-6|few|NA|TRBJ1-5
TGTGCCAGCAGCTTCGGGGCTATTAGCAATCAGCCCCAGCATTTT
CASSFGAISNQPQHF
>TRBV3-1/TRBV3-2|NA|TRBD1|TRBJ1-6
TGTGCCAGCAGCCCGGACAGGGGTCCTCCTAATTCACCCCTCCACTTT
CASSPDRGPPNSPLHF
>TRBV9|NA|NA|TRBJ2-7
TGTGCCAGCAGCGTCCGGTCGGGCTCCTACGAGCAGTACTTC
CASSVRSGSYEQYF
>TRBV29-1|NA|NA|TRBJ1-5
TGCAGCGTCCGAATGGGGGGCCATGGTCAGCCCCAGCATTTT
CSVRMGGHGQPQHF
>TRBV20-1|NA|TRBD1|TRBJ1-1
TGCAGTGCTAGTGGGACAGGGCGGAACACTGAAGCTTTCTTT
CSASGTGRNTEAFF
>TRBV3-1/TRBV3-2|NA|TRBD2|TRBJ2-7
TGTGCCAGCAGCCAAGAGGGAGCGGGAGTCAACGAGCAGTACTTC
CASSQEGAGVNEQYF
>TRBV27|NA|TRBD2|TRBJ2-7
TGTGCCAGCAGTTTGGTAGCGGGAGACTACGAGCAGTACTTC
CASSLVAGDYEQYF
>TRBV29-1|NA|TRBD1|TRBJ2-5
TGCAGCGTCCGGGACAGACCTAAAGAGACCCAGTACTTC
CSVRDRPKETQYF